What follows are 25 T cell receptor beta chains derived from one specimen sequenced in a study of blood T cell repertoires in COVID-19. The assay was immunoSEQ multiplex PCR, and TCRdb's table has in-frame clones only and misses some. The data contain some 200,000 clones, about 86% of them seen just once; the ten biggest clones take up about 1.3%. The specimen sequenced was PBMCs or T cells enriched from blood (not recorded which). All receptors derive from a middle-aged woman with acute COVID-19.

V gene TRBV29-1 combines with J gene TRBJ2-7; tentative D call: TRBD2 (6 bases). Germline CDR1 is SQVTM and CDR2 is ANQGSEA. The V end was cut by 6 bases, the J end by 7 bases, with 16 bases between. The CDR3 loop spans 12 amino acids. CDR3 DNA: TGCAGCGTCGGAGGGCTTAAGGGGGAGCAGTACTTC. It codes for CSVGGLKGEQYF.

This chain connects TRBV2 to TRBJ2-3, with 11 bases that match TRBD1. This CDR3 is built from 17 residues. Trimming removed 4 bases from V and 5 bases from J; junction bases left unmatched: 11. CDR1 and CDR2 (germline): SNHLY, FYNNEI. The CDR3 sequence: CASSGTGTGGRGDTQYF. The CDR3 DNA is TGTGCCAGCAGTGGGACCGGGACAGGGGGACGTGGAGATACGCAGTATTTT.

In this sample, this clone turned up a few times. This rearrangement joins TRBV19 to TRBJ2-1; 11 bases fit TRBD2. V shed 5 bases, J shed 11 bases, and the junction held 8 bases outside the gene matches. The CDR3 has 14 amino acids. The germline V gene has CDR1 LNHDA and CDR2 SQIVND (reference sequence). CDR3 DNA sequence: TGTGCCAGTAGTCCTAGCGGGGGGTCCTATAAGCAGTTCTTC. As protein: CASSPSGGSYKQFF.

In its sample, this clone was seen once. This chain's CDR3 is CACRDRVTDTQYF. CDR3 in DNA: TGTGCCTGCCGGGACAGGGTCACAGATACGCAGTATTTT. The chain is built from TRBV30 and TRBJ2-3, with TRBD1 matching over 9 bases. CDR3 size: 13 residues. Germline CDR1 and CDR2: GTSNPN and SVGIG (reference sequence). V lost 6 bases to trimming and J lost 2 bases; unmatched junction nucleotides: 3.

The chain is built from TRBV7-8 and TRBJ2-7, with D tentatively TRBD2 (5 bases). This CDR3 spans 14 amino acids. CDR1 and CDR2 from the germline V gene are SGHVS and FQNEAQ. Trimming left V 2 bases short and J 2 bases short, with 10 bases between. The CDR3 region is CASSLTGWTYEQYF. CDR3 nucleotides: TGTGCCAGCAGCTTAACGGGATGGACCTACGAGCAGTACTTC.

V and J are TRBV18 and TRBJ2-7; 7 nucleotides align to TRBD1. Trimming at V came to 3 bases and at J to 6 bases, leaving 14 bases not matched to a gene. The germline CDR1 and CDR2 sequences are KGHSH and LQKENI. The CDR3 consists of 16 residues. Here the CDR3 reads CASSPRLQGPSGEQYF. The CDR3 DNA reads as TGTGCCAGCTCACCTCGCCTACAGGGGCCGTCGGGCGAGCAGTACTTC.

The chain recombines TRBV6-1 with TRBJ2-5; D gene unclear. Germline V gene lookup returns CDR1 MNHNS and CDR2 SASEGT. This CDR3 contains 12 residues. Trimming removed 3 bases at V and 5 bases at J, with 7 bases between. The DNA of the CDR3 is TGTGCCAGCAGTGACACTCTGGAGACCCAGTACTTC. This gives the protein CASSDTLETQYF.

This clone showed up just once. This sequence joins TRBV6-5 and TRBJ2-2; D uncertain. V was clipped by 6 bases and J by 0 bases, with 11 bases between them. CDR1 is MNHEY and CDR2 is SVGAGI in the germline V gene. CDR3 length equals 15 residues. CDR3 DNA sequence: TGTGCCAGCAGGGAGCTCAGTGCGAACACCGGGGAGCTGTTTTTT. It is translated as CASRELSANTGELFF.

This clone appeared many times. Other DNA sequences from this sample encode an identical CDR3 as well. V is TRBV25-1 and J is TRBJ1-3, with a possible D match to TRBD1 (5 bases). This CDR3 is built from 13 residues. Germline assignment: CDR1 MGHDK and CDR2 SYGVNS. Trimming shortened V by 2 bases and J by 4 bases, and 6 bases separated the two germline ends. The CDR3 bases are TGTGCCAGCAGTGAACCAGGGGGAAACACCATATATTTT. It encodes CASSEPGGNTIYF.

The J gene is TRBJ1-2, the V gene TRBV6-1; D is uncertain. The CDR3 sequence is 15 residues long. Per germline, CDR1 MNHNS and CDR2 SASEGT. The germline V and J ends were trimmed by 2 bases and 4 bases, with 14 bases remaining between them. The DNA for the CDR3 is TGTGCCAGCAGTGAAAGCCCCGACAATAGCTATGGCTACACCTTC. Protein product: CASSESPDNSYGYTF.

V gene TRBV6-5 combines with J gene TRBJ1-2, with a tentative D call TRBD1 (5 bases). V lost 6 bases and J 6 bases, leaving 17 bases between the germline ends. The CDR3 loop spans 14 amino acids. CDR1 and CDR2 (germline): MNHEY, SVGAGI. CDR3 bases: TGTGCCAGCAGGATTCACCAGGGTCTTGATGGCTACACCTTC. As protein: CASRIHQGLDGYTF.

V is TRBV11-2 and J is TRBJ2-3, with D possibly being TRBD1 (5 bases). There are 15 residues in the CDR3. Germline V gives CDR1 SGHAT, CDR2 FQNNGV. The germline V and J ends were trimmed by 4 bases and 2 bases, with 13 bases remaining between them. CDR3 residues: CASSSQGVLTDTQYF. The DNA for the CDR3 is TGTGCCAGCAGCTCCCAAGGGGTCCTCACAGATACGCAGTATTTT.

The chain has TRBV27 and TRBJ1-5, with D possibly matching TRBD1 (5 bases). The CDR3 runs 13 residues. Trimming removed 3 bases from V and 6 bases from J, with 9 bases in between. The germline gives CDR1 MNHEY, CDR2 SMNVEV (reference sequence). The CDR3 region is CASSFTGRQPQHF. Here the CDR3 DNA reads TGTGCCAGCAGTTTTACAGGACGTCAGCCCCAGCATTTT.

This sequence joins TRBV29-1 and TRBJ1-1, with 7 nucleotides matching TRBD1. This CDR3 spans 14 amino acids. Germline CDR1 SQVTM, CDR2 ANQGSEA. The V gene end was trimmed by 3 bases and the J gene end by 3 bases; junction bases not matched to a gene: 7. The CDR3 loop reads CSVDPTGIDTEAFF. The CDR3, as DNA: TGCAGCGTTGACCCGACAGGGATTGACACTGAAGCTTTCTTT.

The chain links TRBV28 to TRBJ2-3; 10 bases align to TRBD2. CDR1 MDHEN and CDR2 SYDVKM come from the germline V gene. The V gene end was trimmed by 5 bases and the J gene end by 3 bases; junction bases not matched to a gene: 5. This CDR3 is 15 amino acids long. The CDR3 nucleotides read TGTGCCAGCAGTCCCGGGACTAGCGAGACAGATACGCAGTATTTT. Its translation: CASSPGTSETDTQYF.

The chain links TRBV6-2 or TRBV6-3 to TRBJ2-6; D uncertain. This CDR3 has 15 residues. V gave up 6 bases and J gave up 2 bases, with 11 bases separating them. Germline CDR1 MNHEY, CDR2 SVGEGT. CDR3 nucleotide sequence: TGTGCCAGCAGCCGAGACACCACTGGGGCCAACGTCCTGACTTTC. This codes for CASSRDTTGANVLTF.

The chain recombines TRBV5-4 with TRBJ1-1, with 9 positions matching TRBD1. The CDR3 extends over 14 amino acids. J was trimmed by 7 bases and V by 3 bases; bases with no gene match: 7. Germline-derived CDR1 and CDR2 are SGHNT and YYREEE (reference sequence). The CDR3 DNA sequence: TGTGCCAGCAGCTCACAGGGGGCCCAATATGAAGCTTTCTTT. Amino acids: CASSSQGAQYEAFF. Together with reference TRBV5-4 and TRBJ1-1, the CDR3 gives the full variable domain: ETGVTQSPTHLIKTRGQQVTLRCSSQSGHNTVSWYQQALGQGPQFIFQYYREEENGRGNFPPRFSGLQFPNYSSELNVNALELDDSALYLCASSSQGAQYEAFFGQGTRLTVV.

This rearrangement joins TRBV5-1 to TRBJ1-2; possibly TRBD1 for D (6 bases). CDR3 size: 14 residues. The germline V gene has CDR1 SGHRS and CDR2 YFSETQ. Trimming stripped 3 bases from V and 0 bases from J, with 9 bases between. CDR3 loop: CASSSGQPNYGYTF. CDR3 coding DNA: TGCGCCAGCAGCTCCGGACAGCCTAACTATGGCTACACCTTC.

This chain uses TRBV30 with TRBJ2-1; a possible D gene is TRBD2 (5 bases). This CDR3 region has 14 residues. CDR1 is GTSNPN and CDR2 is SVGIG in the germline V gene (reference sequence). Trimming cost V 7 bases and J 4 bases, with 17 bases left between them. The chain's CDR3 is CASARLSAYNEQFF. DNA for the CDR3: TGTGCCTCCGCGCGACTATCAGCTTACAATGAGCAGTTCTTC.

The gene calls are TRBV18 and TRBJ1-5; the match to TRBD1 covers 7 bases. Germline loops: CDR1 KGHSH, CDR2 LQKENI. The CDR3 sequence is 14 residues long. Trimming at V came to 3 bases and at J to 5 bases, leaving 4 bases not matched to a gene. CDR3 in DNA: TGTGCCAGCTCACCGAACAGGGGAGATCAGCCCCAGCATTTT. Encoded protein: CASSPNRGDQPQHF.

The CDR3 here is CSAGGDAGTQYF. The CDR3 DNA reads as TGCAGCGCTGGAGGGGACGCCGGGACCCAGTACTTC. This chain links TRBV29-1 with TRBJ2-5, with D maybe TRBD2 (6 bases). V lost 7 bases to trimming and J lost 7 bases, with 16 bases between them. The CDR3 is 12 residues long. The germline CDR1 and CDR2 sequences are SQVTM and ANQGSEA. The full variable domain, rest sourced from reference TRBV29-1 and TRBJ2-5, is SAVISQKPSRDICQRGTSLTIQCQVDSQVTMMFWYRQQPGQSLTLIATANQGSEATYESGFVIDKFPISRPNLTFSTLTVSNMSPEDSSIYLCSAGGDAGTQYFGPGTRLLVL.

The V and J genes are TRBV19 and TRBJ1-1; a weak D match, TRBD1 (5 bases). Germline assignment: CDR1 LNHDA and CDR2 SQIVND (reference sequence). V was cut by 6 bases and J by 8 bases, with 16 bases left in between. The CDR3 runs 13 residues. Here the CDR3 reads CASSITRQIEAFF. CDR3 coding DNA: TGTGCCAGTAGCATAACCCGACAGATCGAAGCTTTCTTT.

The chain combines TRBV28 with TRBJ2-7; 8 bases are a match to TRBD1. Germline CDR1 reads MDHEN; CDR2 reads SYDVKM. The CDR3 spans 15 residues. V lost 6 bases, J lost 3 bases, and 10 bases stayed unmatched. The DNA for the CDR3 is TGTGCCAGCAGCCTAGGGACAGGTAGCGGCTACGAGCAGTACTTC. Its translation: CASSLGTGSGYEQYF.

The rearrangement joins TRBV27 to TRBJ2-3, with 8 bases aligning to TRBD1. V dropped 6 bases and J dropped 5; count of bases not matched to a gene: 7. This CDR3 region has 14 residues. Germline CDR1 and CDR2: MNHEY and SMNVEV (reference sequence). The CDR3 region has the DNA TGTGCCAGCAGCTTGCTCAGGGGGCAAGATACGCAGTATTTT. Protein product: CASSLLRGQDTQYF.

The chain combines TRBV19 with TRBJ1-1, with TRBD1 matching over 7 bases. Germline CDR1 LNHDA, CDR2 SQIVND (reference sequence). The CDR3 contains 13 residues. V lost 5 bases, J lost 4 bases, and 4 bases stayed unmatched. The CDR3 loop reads CASSAGTVTEAFF. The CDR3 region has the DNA TGTGCCAGTAGTGCAGGGACAGTCACTGAAGCTTTCTTT.